This T cell receptor beta chain came from a study of blood T cell repertoires in COVID-19. At the level of the study: Both acute and convalescent COVID-19 samples were obtained from the United States, Italy and Spain.

The CDR3 runs to 11 residues. Germline-derived CDR1 and CDR2 are SNHLY and FYNNEI. V was cut by 4 bases and J by 10 bases, with 5 bases left in between. As originally analysed: Estimated nucleated cell counts came from reference gene primer amplification. Some clones are missing from TCRdb's copy, which holds only in-frame ones; the method was immunoSEQ multiplex PCR. V and J calls and clone size come straight from that table; D and trimming were deduced from the DNA. The repertoire holds more than 65,000 clones, with 83% as singletons. The TCR originated in a man in his thirties or forties with COVID-19, enrolled during active disease. The chain links TRBV2 to TRBJ1-6; D remains ambiguous. The sequencing input was peripheral blood. In DNA form, the CDR3 reads TGTGCCAGCAGTGGGGCATCACCCCTCCACTTT. Translating gives CASSGASPLHF.